This T cell receptor beta chain was sequenced during a study of T cells in tumors after PD-1 blockade. Across the whole study: Peripheral blood samples averaged about 33,000 unique clonotypes and about 120,000 templates.

Whole-study results and caveats: About 41% of tumor TCR clonotypes were also found in blood.

Sequenced by immunoSEQ multiplex PCR; TCRdb stores in-frame clones only, minus some. The sample carries 54,000 or so clones, about four fifths recorded once. With regard to this clone: Its target is unknown.

V lost 6 bases, J lost 0 bases, and 9 bases lay in between. Looked up from germline, CDR1 is LNHDA and CDR2 is SQIVND (reference sequence). CDR3 length: 15 amino acids. The receptor comes from a human donor with basal cell carcinoma. The sequences come from PBMCs, collected before anti-PD-1 treatment. V usage is TRBV19 and J usage is TRBJ2-6, with D hard to call. The CDR3 DNA reads TGTGCCAGTAGCCGGCTCCACTCTGGGGCCAACGTCCTGACTTTC. Amino acid sequence: CASSRLHSGANVLTF. Combining the CDR3 with reference TRBV19 and TRBJ2-6 gives the whole variable domain DGGITQSPKYLFRKEGQNVTLSCEQNLNHDAMYWYRQDPGQGLRLIYYSQIVNDFQKGDIAEGYSVSREKKESFPLTVTSAQKNPTAFYLCASSRLHSGANVLTFGAGSRLTVL.